This T cell receptor (beta chain) appears in the sequencing data of a study of blood T cells in healthy people across ages. This CDR3 is built from 16 residues. Trimming took 2 bases from V and 6 from J, leaving 21 bases between them. CDR1 is SQVTM and CDR2 is ANQGSEA in the germline V gene. Using a J-beta primer mix together with a sample-barcoded 5' primer, a second PCR was run for roughly 6 to 12 cycles. TCRdb passed the 5' RACE reads through MiXCR, listing each CDR3 protein once. Here the sample spans 800,000 to 1,300,000 distinct CDR3 sequences, roughly a quarter being singletons. Another study also made use of these data, one on T cells of mothers and their children.

V gene TRBV29-1 combines with J gene TRBJ2-3; perhaps D is TRBD1 or TRBD2 (5 bases each). The TCR comes from a girl aged 2 to 10 in good health. The sample comprised blood. CDR3 nucleotide sequence: TGCAGCGTTGAATGGGGGTTGAGTACGGAAGTGGATACGCAGTATTTT. Protein sequence: CSVEWGLSTEVDTQYF.